The clone carrying this T cell receptor beta chain was seen many times. This sample stems from a study of neurological immune-mediated disorders. A single record per CDR3 protein comes from TCRdb applying MiXCR to the 5' RACE reads. Of about 59,000 distinct CDR3 sequences in the sample, about 12% were seen once. Looked up from germline, CDR1 is SEHNR and CDR2 is FQNEAQ (reference sequence). Trimming cost V 5 bases and J 7 bases, with 6 bases left between them. CDR3 length: 11 amino acids. The sequence came from a woman aged 55-69 years with HTLV-1-associated myelopathy (HAM/TSP). The gene calls are TRBV7-9 and TRBJ2-1, with D hard to call. Sequencing used PBMCs. CDR3 protein: CASSMANEQFF. CDR3 DNA: TGTGCCAGCAGCATGGCGAATGAGCAGTTCTTC.